This T cell receptor beta chain was identified during a study of cytomegalovirus exposure and HLA in healthy donors. The length of the CDR3 is 19 residues. TCRdb's table, derived via immunoSEQ multiplex PCR, lists solely in-frame clones and lacks some. The data show about 73,000 clones, approximately 90% seen once. Source material: PBMCs. This TCR derives from a woman between 18 and 29 years old in good health and CMV-seropositive. V and J are TRBV21-1 and TRBJ1-5. TRBV21-1 is labeled a pseudogene. CDR3 sequence reads: CASSQTPGGAGVCNQPQHF. CDR3 coding DNA: TGTGCCAGCTCCCAAACCCCCGGGGGGGCTGGAGTCTGCAATCAGCCCCAGCATTTT.